This TCR beta chain was identified during a study of cytomegalovirus exposure and HLA in healthy donors. Study at large: Early on, a data release was issued that held roughly 84 million unique TCRs from HLA-typed donors.

Each donor was nominally healthy when sampled (though unrecorded immune exposures were likely). Vbeta (60) and Jbeta (13) primers were used in the PCR. Under the authors' procedure: Some 10 million of the roughly 80 million unique TCR beta chains counted in a later analysis were shared. TCRdb keeps only in-frame clones here, not all; method: immunoSEQ multiplex PCR. From that table come the V and J calls and clone size; the DNA was used to work out D and trimming. The sample has 150,000 or so clones; 76% are singletons. This clonotype originated in a male donor in good health and CMV-seronegative. Sample: PBMCs.

This CDR3 is CASSAGGHYGYTF. The DNA for the CDR3 is TGTGCCAGCAGCGCAGGGGGCCACTATGGCTACACCTTC. The chain has TRBV6-5 and TRBJ1-2; 8 nucleotides line up with TRBD1. The CDR3 is 13 residues long. Per the germline V gene, CDR1 is MNHEY and CDR2 is SVGAGI. V shed 6 bases and J 3 bases; nucleotides not matched to a gene: 3.